This TCR beta chain was identified in a study of blood T cell repertoires in COVID-19. Study-level background: Material from acute and convalescent COVID-19 was sourced from the United States, Italy and Spain. PBMCs, B-cell-depleted T cells, or T cells provided the cDNA or gDNA that made up the material.

V lost 2 bases and J 4 bases, leaving 12 bases between the germline ends. CDR3 length: 15 amino acids. Germline values: CDR1 ENHRY, CDR2 SYGVKD. Profiled with immunoSEQ multiplex PCR; TCRdb holds only in-frame clones, not every one. Of around 110,000 clones listed, under 90% are singletons. This receptor was identified in a woman aged 60-75 years with acute or convalescent COVID-19. This sequence joins TRBV10-3 and TRBJ1-3; no clear D. Sequenced material: peripheral blood. The CDR3 coding sequence is TGTGCCATCAGTGAGACCCAATCACTGGGAAACACCATATATTTT. Protein sequence: CAISETQSLGNTIYF.